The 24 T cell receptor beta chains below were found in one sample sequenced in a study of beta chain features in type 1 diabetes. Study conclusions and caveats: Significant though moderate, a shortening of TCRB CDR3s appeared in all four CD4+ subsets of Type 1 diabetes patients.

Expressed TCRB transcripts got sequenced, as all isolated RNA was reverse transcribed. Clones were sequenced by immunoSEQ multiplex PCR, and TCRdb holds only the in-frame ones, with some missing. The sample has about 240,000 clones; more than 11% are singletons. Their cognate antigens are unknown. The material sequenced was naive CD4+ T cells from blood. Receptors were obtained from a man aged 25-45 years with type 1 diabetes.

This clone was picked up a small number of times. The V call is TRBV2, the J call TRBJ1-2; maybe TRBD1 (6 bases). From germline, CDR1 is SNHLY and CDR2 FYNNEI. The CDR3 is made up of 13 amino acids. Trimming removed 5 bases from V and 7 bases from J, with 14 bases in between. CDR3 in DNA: TGTGCCAGCAGTTCGACCGGGACAACTGGCTACACCTTC. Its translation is CASSSTGTTGYTF.

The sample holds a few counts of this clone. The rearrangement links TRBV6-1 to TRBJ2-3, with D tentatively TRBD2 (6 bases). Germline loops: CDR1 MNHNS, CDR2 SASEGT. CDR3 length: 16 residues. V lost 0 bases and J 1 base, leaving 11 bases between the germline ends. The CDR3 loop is CASSEAAGLRTDTQYF. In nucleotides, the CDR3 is TGTGCCAGCAGTGAAGCGGCGGGGTTGCGCACAGATACGCAGTATTTT.

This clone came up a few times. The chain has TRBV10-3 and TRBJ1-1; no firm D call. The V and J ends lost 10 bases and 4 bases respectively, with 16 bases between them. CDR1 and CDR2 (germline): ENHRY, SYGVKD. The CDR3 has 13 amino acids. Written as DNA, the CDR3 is TGTGCCACCATCGGACGGGAGGGCACTGAAGCTTTCTTT. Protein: CATIGREGTEAFF.

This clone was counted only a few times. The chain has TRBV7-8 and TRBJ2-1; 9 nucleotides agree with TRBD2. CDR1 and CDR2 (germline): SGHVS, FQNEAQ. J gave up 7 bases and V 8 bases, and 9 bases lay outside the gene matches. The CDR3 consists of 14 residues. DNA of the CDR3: TGTGCCAGCTACGGGCTAGCGGGAAGGAATGAGCAGTTCTTC. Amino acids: CASYGLAGRNEQFF.

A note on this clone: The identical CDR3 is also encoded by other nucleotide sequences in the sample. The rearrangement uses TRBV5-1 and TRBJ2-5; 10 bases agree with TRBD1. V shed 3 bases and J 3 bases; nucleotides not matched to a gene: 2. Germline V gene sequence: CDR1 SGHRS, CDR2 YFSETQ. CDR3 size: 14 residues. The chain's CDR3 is CASSSGTGEETQYF. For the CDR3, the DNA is TGCGCCAGCAGCTCGGGGACAGGGGAAGAGACCCAGTACTTC.

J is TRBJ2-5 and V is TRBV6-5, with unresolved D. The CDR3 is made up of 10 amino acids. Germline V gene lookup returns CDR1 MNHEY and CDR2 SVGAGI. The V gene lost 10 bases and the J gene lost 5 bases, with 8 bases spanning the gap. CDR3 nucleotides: TGTGCCACCAACTATGAGACCCAGTACTTC. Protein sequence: CATNYETQYF.

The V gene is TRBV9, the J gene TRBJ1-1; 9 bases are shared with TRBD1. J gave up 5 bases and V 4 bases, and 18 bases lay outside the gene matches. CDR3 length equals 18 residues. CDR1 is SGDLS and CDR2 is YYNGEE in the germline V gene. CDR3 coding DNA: TGTGCCAGCAGCTCCTCGCGGGGACAGGGCAACGTGAGGACTGAAGCTTTCTTT. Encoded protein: CASSSSRGQGNVRTEAFF.

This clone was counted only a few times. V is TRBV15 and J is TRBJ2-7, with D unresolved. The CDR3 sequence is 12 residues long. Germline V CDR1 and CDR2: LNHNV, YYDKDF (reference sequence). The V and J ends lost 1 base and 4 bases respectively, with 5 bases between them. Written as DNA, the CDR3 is TGTGCCACCAGCAGAGGCGAGTACGAGCAGTACTTC. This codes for CATSRGEYEQYF.

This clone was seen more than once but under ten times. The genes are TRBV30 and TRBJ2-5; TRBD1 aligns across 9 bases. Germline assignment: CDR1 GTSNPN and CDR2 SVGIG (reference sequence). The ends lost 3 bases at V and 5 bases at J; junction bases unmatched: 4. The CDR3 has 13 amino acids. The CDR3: CAWSGQGRETQYF. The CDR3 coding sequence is TGTGCCTGGAGCGGACAGGGGAGGGAGACCCAGTACTTC. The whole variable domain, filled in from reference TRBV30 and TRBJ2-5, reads SQTIHQWPATLVQPVGSPLSLECTVEGTSNPNLYWYRQAAGRGLQLLFYSVGIGQISSEVPQNLSASRPQDRQFILSSKKLLLSDSGFYLCAWSGQGRETQYFGPGTRLLVL.

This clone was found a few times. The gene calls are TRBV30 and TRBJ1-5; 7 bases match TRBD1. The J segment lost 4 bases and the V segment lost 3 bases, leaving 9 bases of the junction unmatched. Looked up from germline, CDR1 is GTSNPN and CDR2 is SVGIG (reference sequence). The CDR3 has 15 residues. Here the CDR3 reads CAWRVPGQTNQPQHF. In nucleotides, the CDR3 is TGTGCCTGGAGGGTTCCGGGACAGACGAATCAGCCCCAGCATTTT.

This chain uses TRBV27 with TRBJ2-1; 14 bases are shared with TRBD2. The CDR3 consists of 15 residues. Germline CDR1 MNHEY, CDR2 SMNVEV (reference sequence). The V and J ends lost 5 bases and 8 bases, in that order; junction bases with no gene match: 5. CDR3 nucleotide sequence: TGTGCCAGCAGTCTGACTAGCGGGAGGGTGTATGAGCAGTTCTTC. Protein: CASSLTSGRVYEQFF.

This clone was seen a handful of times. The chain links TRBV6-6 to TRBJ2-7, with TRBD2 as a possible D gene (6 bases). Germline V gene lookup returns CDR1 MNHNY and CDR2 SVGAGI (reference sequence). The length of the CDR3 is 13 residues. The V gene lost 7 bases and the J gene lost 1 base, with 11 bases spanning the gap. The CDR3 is CASTKGLSYEQYF. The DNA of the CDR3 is TGTGCCAGCACCAAGGGACTTTCCTACGAGCAGTACTTC.

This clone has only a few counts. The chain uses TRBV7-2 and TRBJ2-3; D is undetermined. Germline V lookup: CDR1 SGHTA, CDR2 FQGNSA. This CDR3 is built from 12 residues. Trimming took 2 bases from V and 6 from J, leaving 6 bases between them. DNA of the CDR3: TGTGCCAGCAGCTTATATGTGGATACGCAGTATTTT. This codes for CASSLYVDTQYF.

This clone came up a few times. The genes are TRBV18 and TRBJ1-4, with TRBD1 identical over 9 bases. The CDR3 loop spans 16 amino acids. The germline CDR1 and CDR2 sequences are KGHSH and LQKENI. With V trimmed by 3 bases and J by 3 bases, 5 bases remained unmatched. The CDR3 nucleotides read TGTGCCAGCTCACCGCCGGACAGGGGCGCTAATGAAAAACTGTTTTTT. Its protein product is CASSPPDRGANEKLFF.

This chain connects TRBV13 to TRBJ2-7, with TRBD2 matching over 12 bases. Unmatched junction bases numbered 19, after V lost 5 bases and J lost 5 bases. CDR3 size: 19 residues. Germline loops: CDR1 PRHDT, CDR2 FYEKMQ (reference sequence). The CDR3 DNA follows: TGTGCCAGCAGCCCGATGTTTACTAGCGGGAGGCATAGTAACGACGAGCAGTACTTC. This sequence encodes CASSPMFTSGRHSNDEQYF.

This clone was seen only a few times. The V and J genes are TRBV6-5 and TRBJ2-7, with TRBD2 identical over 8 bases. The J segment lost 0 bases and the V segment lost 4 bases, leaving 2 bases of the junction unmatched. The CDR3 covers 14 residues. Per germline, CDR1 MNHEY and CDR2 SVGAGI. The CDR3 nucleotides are TGTGCCAGCAGTTTCGCGGGGGGCTCCTACGAGCAGTACTTC. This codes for CASSFAGGSYEQYF.

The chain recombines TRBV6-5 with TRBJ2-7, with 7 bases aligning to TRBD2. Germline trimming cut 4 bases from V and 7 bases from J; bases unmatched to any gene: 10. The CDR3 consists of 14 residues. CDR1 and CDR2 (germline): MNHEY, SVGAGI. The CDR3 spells CASSLAGGTLEQYF. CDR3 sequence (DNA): TGTGCCAGCAGTTTAGCCGGGGGGACCTTGGAGCAGTACTTC.

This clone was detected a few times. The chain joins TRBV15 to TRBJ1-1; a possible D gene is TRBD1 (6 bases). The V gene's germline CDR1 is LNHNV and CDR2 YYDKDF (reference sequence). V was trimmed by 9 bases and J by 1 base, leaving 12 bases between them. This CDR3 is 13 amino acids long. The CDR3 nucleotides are TGTGCCACGCGAATGGGGGCGAACACTGAAGCTTTCTTT. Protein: CATRMGANTEAFF.

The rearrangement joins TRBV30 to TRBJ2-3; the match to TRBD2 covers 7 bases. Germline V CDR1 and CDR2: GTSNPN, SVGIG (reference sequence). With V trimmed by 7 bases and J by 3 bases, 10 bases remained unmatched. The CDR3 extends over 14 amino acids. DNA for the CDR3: TGTGCCTCCAGAGCGGGAAAAGGTACAGATACGCAGTATTTT. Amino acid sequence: CASRAGKGTDTQYF.

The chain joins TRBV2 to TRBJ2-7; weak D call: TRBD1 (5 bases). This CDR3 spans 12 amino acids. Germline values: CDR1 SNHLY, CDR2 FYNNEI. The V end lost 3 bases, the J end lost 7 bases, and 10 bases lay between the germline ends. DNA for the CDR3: TGTGCCAGCAGTGAGCAGGGTTGGGAGCAGTACTTC. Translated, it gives CASSEQGWEQYF.

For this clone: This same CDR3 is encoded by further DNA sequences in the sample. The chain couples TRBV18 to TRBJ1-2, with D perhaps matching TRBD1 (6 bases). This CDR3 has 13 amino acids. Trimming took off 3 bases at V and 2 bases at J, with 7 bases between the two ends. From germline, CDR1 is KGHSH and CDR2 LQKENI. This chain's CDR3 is CASSPGQNYGYTF. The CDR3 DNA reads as TGTGCCAGCTCACCTGGACAGAACTATGGCTACACCTTC.

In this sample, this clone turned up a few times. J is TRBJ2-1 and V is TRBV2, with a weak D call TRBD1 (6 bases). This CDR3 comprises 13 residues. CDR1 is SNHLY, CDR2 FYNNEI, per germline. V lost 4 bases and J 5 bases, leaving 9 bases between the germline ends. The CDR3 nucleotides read TGTGCCAGCAGTGTCCGGACAGACAATGAGCAGTTCTTC. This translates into CASSVRTDNEQFF.

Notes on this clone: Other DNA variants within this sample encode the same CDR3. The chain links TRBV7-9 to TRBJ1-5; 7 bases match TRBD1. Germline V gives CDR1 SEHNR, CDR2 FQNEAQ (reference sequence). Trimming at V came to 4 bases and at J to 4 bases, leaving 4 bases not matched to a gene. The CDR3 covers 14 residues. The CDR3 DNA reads TGTGCCAGCAGCTCCGACAGGGAGAATCAGCCCCAGCATTTT. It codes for CASSSDRENQPQHF. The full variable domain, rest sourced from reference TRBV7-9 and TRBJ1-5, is DTGVSQNPRHKITKRGQNVTFRCDPISEHNRLYWYRQTLGQGPEFLTYFQNEAQLEKSRLLSDRFSAERPKGSFSTLEIQRTEQGDSAMYLCASSSDRENQPQHFGDGTRLSIL.

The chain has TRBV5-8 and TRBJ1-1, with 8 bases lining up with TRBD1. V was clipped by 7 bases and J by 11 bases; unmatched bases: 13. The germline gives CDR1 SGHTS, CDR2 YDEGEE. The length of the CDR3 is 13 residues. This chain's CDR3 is CASSGQGGLTAFF. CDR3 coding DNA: TGTGCCAGCTCAGGACAGGGAGGTTTGACGGCTTTCTTT.